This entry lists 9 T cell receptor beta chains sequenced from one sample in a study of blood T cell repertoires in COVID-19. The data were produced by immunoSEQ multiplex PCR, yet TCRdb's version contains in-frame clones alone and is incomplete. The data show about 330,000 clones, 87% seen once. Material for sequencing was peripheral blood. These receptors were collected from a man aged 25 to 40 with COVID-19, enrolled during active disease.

The CDR3 DNA is TGTGCCTGGAGTTATCTAGCGGGAGGGGCAGATACGCAGTATTTT. Protein sequence: CAWSYLAGGADTQYF. This chain links TRBV30 with TRBJ2-3; 12 bases are a match to TRBD2. Germline CDR1 is GTSNPN and CDR2 is SVGIG (reference sequence). After removal of 2 bases from V and 4 bases from J, the junction contained 4 bases not matched to a gene. This CDR3 is 15 amino acids long.

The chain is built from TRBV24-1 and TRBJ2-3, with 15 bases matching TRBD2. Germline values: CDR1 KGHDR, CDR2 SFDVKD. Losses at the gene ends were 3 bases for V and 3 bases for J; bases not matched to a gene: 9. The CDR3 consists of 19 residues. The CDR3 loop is CATSDPGLAGGPSTDTQYF. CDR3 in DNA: TGTGCCACCAGTGATCCTGGACTAGCGGGAGGGCCCTCGACAGATACGCAGTATTTT.

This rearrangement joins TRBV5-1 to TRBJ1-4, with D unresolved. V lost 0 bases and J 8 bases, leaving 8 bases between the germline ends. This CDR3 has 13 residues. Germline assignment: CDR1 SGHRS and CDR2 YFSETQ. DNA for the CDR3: TGCGCCAGCAGCTTGGATCAGGTCGAAAAACTGTTTTTT. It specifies CASSLDQVEKLFF.

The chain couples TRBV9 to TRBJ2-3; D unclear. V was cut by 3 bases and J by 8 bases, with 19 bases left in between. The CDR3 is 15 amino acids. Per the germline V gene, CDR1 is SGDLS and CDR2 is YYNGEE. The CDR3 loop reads CASSDRGAPPRTQYF. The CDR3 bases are TGTGCCAGCAGCGACCGCGGCGCCCCACCGCGTACGCAGTATTTT.

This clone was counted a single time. The CDR3 DNA follows: TGTGCCAGCAGTGCCGACAGGGCTACTATCGGCTACACCTTC. This sequence encodes CASSADRATIGYTF. This chain links TRBV6-4 with TRBJ1-2; 7 bases are a match to TRBD1. Germline-derived CDR1 and CDR2 are MRHNA and SNTAGT. The trim removed 4 bases at V and 8 bases at J, leaving 10 bases unmatched. CDR3 length equals 14 residues.

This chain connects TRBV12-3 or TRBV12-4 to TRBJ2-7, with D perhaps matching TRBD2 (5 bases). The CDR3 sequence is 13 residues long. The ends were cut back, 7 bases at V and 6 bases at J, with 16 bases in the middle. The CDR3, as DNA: TGTGCCAGCAACCGCGGGCAGGCGGGCGAGCAGTACTTC. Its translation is CASNRGQAGEQYF.

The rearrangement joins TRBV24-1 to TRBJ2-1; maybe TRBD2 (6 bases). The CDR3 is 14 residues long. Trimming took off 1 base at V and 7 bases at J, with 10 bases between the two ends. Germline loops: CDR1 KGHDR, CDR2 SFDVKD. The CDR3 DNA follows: TGTGCCACCAGTGATTTATGGGGGGTAAATGAGCAGTTCTTC. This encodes CATSDLWGVNEQFF.

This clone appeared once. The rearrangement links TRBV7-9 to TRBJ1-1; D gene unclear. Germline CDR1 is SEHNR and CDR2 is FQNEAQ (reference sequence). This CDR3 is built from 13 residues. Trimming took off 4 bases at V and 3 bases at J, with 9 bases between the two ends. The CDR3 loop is CASSSQADTEAFF. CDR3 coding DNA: TGTGCCAGCAGCTCCCAGGCAGACACTGAAGCTTTCTTT.

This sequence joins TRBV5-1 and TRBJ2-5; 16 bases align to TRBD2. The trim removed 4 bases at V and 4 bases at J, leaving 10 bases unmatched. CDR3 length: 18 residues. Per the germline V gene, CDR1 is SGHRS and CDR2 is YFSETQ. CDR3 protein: CASSLPGLAGGPGETQYF. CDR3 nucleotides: TGCGCCAGCAGCCTTCCGGGACTAGCGGGAGGGCCTGGAGAGACCCAGTACTTC.